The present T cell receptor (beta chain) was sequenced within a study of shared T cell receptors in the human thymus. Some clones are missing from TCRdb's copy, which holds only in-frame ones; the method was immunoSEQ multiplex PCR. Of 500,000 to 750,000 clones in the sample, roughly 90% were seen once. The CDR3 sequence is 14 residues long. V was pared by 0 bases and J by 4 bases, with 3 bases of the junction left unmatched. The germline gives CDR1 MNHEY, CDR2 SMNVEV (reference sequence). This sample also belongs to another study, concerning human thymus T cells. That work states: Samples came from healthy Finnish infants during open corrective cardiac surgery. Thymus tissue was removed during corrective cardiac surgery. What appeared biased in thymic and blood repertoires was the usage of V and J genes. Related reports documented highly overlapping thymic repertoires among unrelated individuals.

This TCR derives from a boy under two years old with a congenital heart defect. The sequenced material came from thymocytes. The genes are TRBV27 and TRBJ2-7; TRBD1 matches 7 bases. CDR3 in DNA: TGTGCCAGCAGTTTATCCCCGGACAGGTACGAGCAGTACTTC. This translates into CASSLSPDRYEQYF.